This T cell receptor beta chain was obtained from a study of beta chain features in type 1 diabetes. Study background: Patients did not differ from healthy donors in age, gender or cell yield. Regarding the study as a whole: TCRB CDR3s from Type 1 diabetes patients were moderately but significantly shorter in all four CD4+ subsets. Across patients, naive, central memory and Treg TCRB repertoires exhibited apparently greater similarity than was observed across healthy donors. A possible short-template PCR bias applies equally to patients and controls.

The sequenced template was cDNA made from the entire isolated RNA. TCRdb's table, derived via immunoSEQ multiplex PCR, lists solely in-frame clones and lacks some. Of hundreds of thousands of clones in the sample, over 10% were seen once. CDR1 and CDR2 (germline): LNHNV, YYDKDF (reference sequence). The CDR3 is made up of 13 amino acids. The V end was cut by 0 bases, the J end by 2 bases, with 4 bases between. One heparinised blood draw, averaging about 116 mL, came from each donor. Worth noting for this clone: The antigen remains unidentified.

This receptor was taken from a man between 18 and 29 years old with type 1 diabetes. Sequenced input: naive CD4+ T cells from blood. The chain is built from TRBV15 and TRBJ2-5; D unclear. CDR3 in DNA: TGTGCCACCAGCAGAGATGTGCAAGAGACCCAGTACTTC. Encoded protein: CATSRDVQETQYF.